This TCR beta chain was captured in a study of human T cells and chemical hapten exposure. TCRdb independently ran MiXCR on the RACE reads; one entry per CDR3 protein. The repertoire has about 380,000 distinct CDR3 sequences, approximately 5% of them found once; the top ten carry approximately 2.1%. Concerning this clonotype itself: What it binds is not known.

In germline, CDR1 is MNHEY, CDR2 SVGAGI. CDR3 size: 16 residues. Deletions cut 2 bases from V and 2 bases from J, with 15 bases between. Study observations and caveats: TCRs exceeding a frequency of 1 in 1000 stayed unchanged under DPC sensitization.

Time point meaning: patch test 1, 2 weeks after DPC sensitization. Treatment indicated: therapeutic diphenylcyclopropenone sensitization with weekly scalp DPC. The chain has TRBV6-5 and TRBJ1-1; possibly TRBD1 for D (5 bases). The TCR was taken from a woman aged 45-65 years with alopecia areata. Some clones in this sample may be carry-over from other donors' samples. Material: whole blood, obtained in connection with sensitization to the hapten diphenylcyclopropenone (DPC). CDR3 nucleotides: TGTGCCAGCAGTTACCATTTAGGGGAGCGAAACACTGAAGCTTTCTTT. As protein: CASSYHLGERNTEAFF.